A single sample is the source of the 28 T cell receptor beta chains below, sequenced in a study of OX40 agonist ivuxolimab in advanced cancers. The library was built by means of the immunoSEQ multiplex PCR assay. In TCRdb, the immuneACCESS table is reduced to in-frame sequences with V and J assigned. These tables do not hold every clone; where another copy was compared, an unresolved V gene accounts for under half, and the others remain unexplained. Recorded for this sample are about 24,000 clones; roughly 84% of them occurred a single time. The ten largest account for roughly 17% of the sample. This specimen consisted of CD4+ or CD8+ T cells sorted from blood, obtained in a trial of the OX40 agonist ivuxolimab. Receptor source: an adult with an advanced solid tumor such as melanoma, head and neck, liver or kidney cancer.

The rearrangement uses TRBV7-2 and TRBJ2-3; 8 bases map to TRBD1. The germline V gene has CDR1 SGHTA and CDR2 FQGNSA. The ends lost 1 base at V and 2 bases at J; junction bases unmatched: 5. The CDR3 runs to 16 residues. In DNA, the CDR3 is TGTGCCAGCAGCTTAGAGCTGGACAGGGTCACAGATACGCAGTATTTT. Residues: CASSLELDRVTDTQYF.

The rearrangement uses TRBV27 and TRBJ2-2, with 10 bases aligning to TRBD1. Germline loops: CDR1 MNHEY, CDR2 SMNVEV (reference sequence). The CDR3 length is 14 residues. V was clipped by 8 bases and J by 5 bases; unmatched bases: 5. CDR3 in DNA: TGTGCCAGCCCGGACAGGGGGAGGACCGGGGAGCTGTTTTTT. Its translation: CASPDRGRTGELFF.

This clone turned up a few times. The chain is built from TRBV7-9 and TRBJ1-2, with D hard to call. The V gene lost 3 bases and the J gene lost 8 bases, with 13 bases spanning the gap. Per the germline V gene, CDR1 is SEHNR and CDR2 is FQNEAQ (reference sequence). The CDR3 runs to 13 residues. The CDR3 loop is CASSFPQLDGYTF. The CDR3 DNA is TGTGCCAGCAGCTTCCCGCAGCTTGACGGCTACACCTTC. Drawing the rest from reference TRBV7-9 and TRBJ1-2, the complete variable domain is DTGVSQNPRHKITKRGQNVTFRCDPISEHNRLYWYRQTLGQGPEFLTYFQNEAQLEKSRLLSDRFSAERPKGSFSTLEIQRTEQGDSAMYLCASSFPQLDGYTFGSGTRLTVV.

V is TRBV7-2 and J is TRBJ2-5, with unresolved D. The CDR3 length is 15 residues. Trimming pared 5 bases from V and 1 base from J, leaving 14 bases between. Germline V gives CDR1 SGHTA, CDR2 FQGNSA. Here the CDR3 DNA reads TGTGCCAGCAGCCCCCCCGCCTCAAGCCAAGAGACCCAGTACTTC. This encodes CASSPPASSQETQYF. Full variable domain (outside the CDR3, taken from reference TRBV7-2 and TRBJ2-5): GAGVSQSPSNKVTEKGKDVELRCDPISGHTALYWYRQSLGQGLEFLIYFQGNSAPDKSGLPSDRFSAERTGGSVSTLTIQRTQQEDSAVYLCASSPPASSQETQYFGPGTRLLVL.

V gene TRBV11-2 combines with J gene TRBJ2-5; TRBD2 is a possible D gene (6 bases). Germline CDR1 and CDR2: SGHAT and FQNNGV. V lost 7 bases and J 5 bases, leaving 23 bases between the germline ends. This CDR3 is built from 16 residues. CDR3 sequence reads: CASTLGVRGGRETQYF. The CDR3 nucleotides are TGTGCCAGCACCTTGGGGGTTCGGGGAGGCCGGGAGACCCAGTACTTC.

V gene TRBV6-4 combines with J gene TRBJ2-3; 12 bases are shared with TRBD2. With 6 bases clipped from V and 6 bases from J, the junction kept 13 bases outside the gene matches. This CDR3 region has 17 residues. From germline, CDR1 is MRHNA and CDR2 SNTAGT. CDR3 amino acids: CASSPGTSGPYTDTQYF. CDR3 nucleotide sequence: TGTGCCAGCAGCCCCGGGACTAGCGGGCCTTACACGGATACGCAGTATTTT.

The rearrangement uses TRBV5-8 and TRBJ1-4; D is possibly TRBD1 (5 bases). CDR1 and CDR2 from the germline V gene are SGHTS and YDEGEE. This CDR3 contains 16 residues. V lost 4 bases, J lost 0 bases, and 13 bases lay in between. The CDR3 DNA reads TGTGCCAGCAGCCAGGGACCCAGTACAACTAATGAAAAACTGTTTTTT. Translating gives CASSQGPSTTNEKLFF.

This chain's CDR3 is CATSRERGSYEQYF. CDR3 DNA: TGTGCCACCAGCAGAGAGAGGGGCTCCTACGAGCAGTACTTC. This rearrangement joins TRBV15 to TRBJ2-5; D may match TRBD1 or TRBD2 (5 bases each). The tail of the sequence fits TRBJ2-7 better, so the J call may be wrong. CDR1 LNHNV and CDR2 YYDKDF come from the germline V gene (reference sequence). This CDR3 has 14 residues.

This chain connects TRBV11-3 to TRBJ2-7; 8 positions match TRBD1. V was pared by 5 bases and J by 7 bases, with 7 bases of the junction left unmatched. The CDR3 has 13 residues. Per the germline V gene, CDR1 is SGHNT and CDR2 is YENEEA. The CDR3 sequence: CASSHTGGWEQYF. The DNA for the CDR3 is TGTGCCAGCAGCCACACAGGGGGTTGGGAGCAGTACTTC.

This clone was detected a few times. This chain links TRBV6-1 with TRBJ1-2, with D unresolved. Trimming removed 3 bases at V and 7 bases at J, with 9 bases between. This CDR3 is 12 amino acids long. CDR1 and CDR2 from the germline V gene are MNHNS and SASEGT. In DNA, the CDR3 is TGTGCCAGCAGTGACTTGAGTGTTGGCTACACCTTC. This gives the protein CASSDLSVGYTF.

The V and J genes are TRBV5-4 and TRBJ1-4; 7 bases are shared with TRBD1. CDR3 length equals 12 residues. Germline V gene lookup returns CDR1 SGHNT and CDR2 YYREEE (reference sequence). With V trimmed by 3 bases and J by 12 bases, 5 bases remained unmatched. Here the CDR3 DNA reads TGTGCCAGCAGCTCCACCACAGGGGAACTGTTTTTT. Residues: CASSSTTGELFF.

The chain joins TRBV2 to TRBJ2-7, with 9 bases that match TRBD1. Germline V gene sequence: CDR1 SNHLY, CDR2 FYNNEI. CDR3 length: 14 amino acids. Trimming removed 5 bases from V and 6 bases from J; junction bases left unmatched: 8. CDR3 bases: TGTGCCAGCAGTCTACAGGGGGCTTTAAGCGAGCAGTACTTC. Encoded protein: CASSLQGALSEQYF.

The chain employs TRBV21-1 and TRBJ2-2; the table names TRBD1, a call not compared with the DNA. TRBV21-1 is termed a pseudogene. The CDR3 is 14 amino acids. The CDR3 sequence is CASRTGRNTGELFF. The CDR3 region has the DNA TGTGCCAGCAGGACAGGGAGGAACACCGGGGAGCTGTTTTTT.

V is TRBV9 and J is TRBJ1-6, with a weak D call TRBD1 (5 bases). CDR1 is SGDLS and CDR2 is YYNGEE in the germline V gene. The CDR3 covers 15 residues. V was pared by 4 bases and J by 6 bases, with 14 bases between. This CDR3 reads CASSSAPGGNSPLHF. For the CDR3, the DNA is TGTGCCAGCAGCTCGGCACCCGGGGGTAATTCACCCCTCCACTTT. The full variable domain, in which reference TRBV9 and TRBJ1-6 provide the parts outside the CDR3, is DSGVTQTPKHLITATGQRVTLRCSPRSGDLSVYWYQQSLDQGLQFLIQYYNGEERAKGNILERFSAQQFPDLHSELNLSSLELGDSALYFCASSSAPGGNSPLHFGNGTRLTVT.

As to this clone: Since a much larger clone is just one base distant, this may be a read error. In DNA, the CDR3 is TGTGCTAGCGAGGGGGCCAACTACGAGCAGTGCTTC. It codes for CASEGANYEQCF. This sequence joins TRBV27 and TRBJ2-7; the match to TRBD1 covers 7 bases. Germline values: CDR1 MNHEY, CDR2 SMNVEV (reference sequence). The CDR3 loop spans 12 amino acids.

The rearrangement uses TRBV7-2 and TRBJ2-7, with TRBD2 matching 11 bases. CDR1 is SGHTA, CDR2 FQGNSA, per germline. V dropped 5 bases and J dropped 2; count of bases not matched to a gene: 2. CDR3 length equals 14 residues. The CDR3 loop reads CASSPGLAAYEQYF. In DNA, the CDR3 is TGTGCCAGCAGCCCGGGACTAGCGGCCTACGAGCAGTACTTC.

This chain connects TRBV2 to TRBJ1-1; no definite D call. Between the trimmed V and J ends, which lost 3 bases and 4 bases, there was a span of 9 bases. The CDR3 runs to 13 residues. Germline lookup yields CDR1 SNHLY and CDR2 FYNNEI. The CDR3 coding sequence is TGTGCCAGCAGTGAGGGCGCAGGCACTGAAGCTTTCTTT. Residues: CASSEGAGTEAFF.

This clone was detected only once. DNA for the CDR3: TGTGCCAGCAGTTACTCACGGAACTATAATTCACCCCTCCACTTT. Its translation is CASSYSRNYNSPLHF. V usage is TRBV6-5 and J usage is TRBJ1-6; D is unclear. CDR3 length: 15 residues. The germline V gene encodes CDR1 MNHEY and CDR2 SVGAGI. Deletions cut 0 bases from V and 3 bases from J, with 6 bases between.

J is TRBJ1-1 and V is TRBV9; TRBD1 might be the D (5 bases). Germline CDR1 SGDLS, CDR2 YYNGEE. Trimming removed 4 bases at V and 0 bases at J, with 10 bases between. CDR3 length: 14 amino acids. In DNA form, the CDR3 reads TGTGCCAGCAGCCCCGTGGGACTGAACACTGAAGCTTTCTTT. Amino acid sequence: CASSPVGLNTEAFF.

The chain joins TRBV9 to TRBJ2-3, with D unresolved. This CDR3 has 16 amino acids. V dropped 0 bases and J dropped 0 bases, with 11 bases sitting between them. CDR1 and CDR2 (germline): SGDLS, YYNGEE. This chain's CDR3 is CASSVGSLPSTDTQYF. CDR3 DNA: TGTGCCAGCAGCGTAGGGAGCCTCCCAAGCACAGATACGCAGTATTTT.

The chain joins TRBV4-2 to TRBJ2-1, with 12 bases identical to TRBD1. The CDR3 consists of 18 residues. The V segment lost 0 bases and the J segment 6 bases; nucleotides outside the gene matches: 9. CDR1 LGHNA and CDR2 YNFKEQ come from the germline V gene. The CDR3 nucleotides read TGTGCCAGCAGCCAAGACCAGCCGGGACAGGGGGCGCGCAATGAGCAGTTCTTC. Its translation is CASSQDQPGQGARNEQFF.

In its sample, this clone was seen a few times. The chain has TRBV19 and TRBJ1-2; 8 bases map to TRBD1. The germline CDR1 and CDR2 sequences are LNHDA and SQIVND (reference sequence). Germline trimming cut 3 bases from V and 6 bases from J; bases unmatched to any gene: 9. This CDR3 comprises 15 residues. The CDR3 region has the DNA TGTGCCAGTAGTATCCGGACAGGGTCGATCCATGGCTACACCTTC. Translating gives CASSIRTGSIHGYTF. Full variable domain (missing parts from reference TRBV19 and TRBJ1-2): DGGITQSPKYLFRKEGQNVTLSCEQNLNHDAMYWYRQDPGQGLRLIYYSQIVNDFQKGDIAEGYSVSREKKESFPLTVTSAQKNPTAFYLCASSIRTGSIHGYTFGSGTRLTVV.

This sequence joins TRBV4-3 and TRBJ2-3; D is uncertain. The CDR3 length is 11 residues. V was shortened by 1 base and J by 7 bases, with 3 bases between the two germline ends. Per the germline V gene, CDR1 is LGHNA and CDR2 is YSLEER. CDR3: CASSQANTQYF. The CDR3 DNA sequence: TGCGCCAGCAGCCAAGCTAATACGCAGTATTTT.

This clone was counted only a few times. The J gene is TRBJ2-3, the V gene TRBV6-4; 13 bases match TRBD2. V was pared by 5 bases and J by 6 bases, with 8 bases of the junction left unmatched. The CDR3 is 16 amino acids. CDR1 and CDR2 from the germline V gene are MRHNA and SNTAGT. The CDR3 spells CASSPTSGGDPDTQYF. CDR3 sequence (DNA): TGTGCCAGCAGTCCTACTAGCGGGGGGGACCCGGATACGCAGTATTTT.

The chain joins TRBV13 to TRBJ2-2; D unresolved. Trimming shortened V by 8 bases and J by 6 bases, and 13 bases separated the two germline ends. Germline lookup yields CDR1 PRHDT and CDR2 FYEKMQ (reference sequence). There are 13 residues in the CDR3. DNA for the CDR3: TGTGCCAGCCCGGCGGCAGGCCCCGGGGAGCTGTTTTTT. Protein sequence: CASPAAGPGELFF.

The V and J genes are TRBV15 and TRBJ1-5, with 7 bases aligning to TRBD1. The CDR3 totals 16 residues. Germline V CDR1 and CDR2: LNHNV, YYDKDF (reference sequence). Trimming cost V 4 bases and J 2 bases; bases outside gene matches: 8. CDR3 loop: CATSIRQGLRNQPQHF. The CDR3 nucleotides read TGTGCCACCAGCATAAGACAGGGTCTGCGCAATCAGCCCCAGCATTTT.

CDR3 DNA sequence: TGTGCCAGCAGCTTATTAGCGGAAGCCCCTCCGGATACGCAGTATTTT. It translates to CASSLLAEAPPDTQYF. This chain links TRBV7-2 with TRBJ2-3, with a possible D match to TRBD2 (6 bases). The germline V and J ends were trimmed by 2 bases and 6 bases, with 18 bases remaining between them. CDR1 is SGHTA and CDR2 is FQGNSA in the germline V gene. This CDR3 contains 16 residues.

This clone showed up just a few times. The chain links TRBV5-8 to TRBJ2-4; perhaps TRBD2 as D (6 bases). Germline assignment: CDR1 SGHTS and CDR2 YDEGEE. The ends were cut back, 1 base at V and 6 bases at J, with 14 bases in the middle. The CDR3 is 15 amino acids. In DNA, the CDR3 is TGTGCCAGCAGCTTGAGTGGAGGGCTGGGAAACATTCAGTACTTC. The encoded protein is CASSLSGGLGNIQYF.